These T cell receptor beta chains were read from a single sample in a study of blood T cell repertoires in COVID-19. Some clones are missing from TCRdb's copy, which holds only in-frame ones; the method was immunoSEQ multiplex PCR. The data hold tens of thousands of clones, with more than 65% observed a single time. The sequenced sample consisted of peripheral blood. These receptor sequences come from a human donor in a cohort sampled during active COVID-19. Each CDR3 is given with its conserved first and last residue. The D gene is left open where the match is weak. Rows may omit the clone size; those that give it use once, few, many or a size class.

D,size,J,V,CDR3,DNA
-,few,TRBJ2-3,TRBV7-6,CASSLFSSTDTQYF,TGTGCCAGCAGCTTATTCAGTAGCACAGATACGCAGTATTTT
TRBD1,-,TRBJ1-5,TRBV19,CASKTGVEQPQHF,TGTGCCAGTAAGACAGGGGTAGAGCAGCCCCAGCATTTT
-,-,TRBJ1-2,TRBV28,CASGRLWGYTF,TGTGCCAGCGGCCGCCTCTGGGGCTACACTTTC
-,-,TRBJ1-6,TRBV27,CASSLGRGKLTPLHF,TGTGCCAGCAGTTTAGGGCGGGGAAAACTTACACCCCTCCACTTT
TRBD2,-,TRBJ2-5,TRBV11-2,CASSRGVQETQYF,TGTGCCAGCTCCCGGGGGGTCCAAGAGACCCAGTACTTC
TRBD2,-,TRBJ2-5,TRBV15,CATSRPGLVEETQYF,TGTGCCACCAGCAGGCCGGGACTAGTGGAAGAGACCCAGTACTTC
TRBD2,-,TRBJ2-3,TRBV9,CASTLRAGGVGDTQYF,TGTGCCAGCACCCTCCGGGCGGGGGGGGTTGGAGATACGCAGTATTTT
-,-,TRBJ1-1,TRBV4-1,CASYGQLNTEAFF,TGCGCCAGCTACGGACAGTTGAACACTGAAGCTTTCTTT
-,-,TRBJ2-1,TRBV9,CASSVAGQLYNEQFF,TGTGCCAGCAGCGTAGCTGGACAGTTATACAATGAGCAGTTCTTC
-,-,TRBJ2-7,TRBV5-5,CASSLTALSYEQYF,TGTGCCAGCAGCTTGACAGCTCTCTCCTACGAGCAGTACTTC
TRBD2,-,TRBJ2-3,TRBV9,CASSPPGGDTQYF,TGTGCCAGCAGCCCCCCGGGGGGAGATACGCAGTATTTT
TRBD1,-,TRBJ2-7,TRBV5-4,CASSPGGQGTYEQYF,TGTGCCAGCAGCCCAGGGGGACAGGGTACCTACGAGCAGTACTTC